The TCR beta chain described here comes from a study of blood T cell repertoires in COVID-19. Overall study: Acute and convalescent COVID-19 samples came from the United States, Italy and Spain.

The CDR3 totals 15 residues. The germline V gene encodes CDR1 LNHDA and CDR2 SQIVND (reference sequence). V shed 9 bases, J shed 1 base, and the junction held 10 bases outside the gene matches. Participants came from under 30 US areas, aged roughly 18 to 89 years. Membership in each cohort depended on participant-reported clinical history. This table comes from immunoSEQ multiplex PCR, and its TCRdb copy is limited to in-frame clones, with some not included. The sample has approximately 210,000 clones; over 75% are singletons. This clone was seen a few times. What was sequenced was PBMCs or T cells enriched from blood (not recorded which). V usage is TRBV19 and J usage is TRBJ2-3; 7 nucleotides match TRBD1. The receptor's source is a man younger than 40 with acute COVID-19. The CDR3 DNA reads as TGTGCCAGCCTTAATACAGGGGACGGCACAGATACGCAGTATTTT. It translates to CASLNTGDGTDTQYF.